This TCR beta chain was retrieved from a study of control samples from healthy donors and cancer patients. Sequenced by immunoSEQ multiplex PCR; TCRdb stores in-frame clones only, minus some. Of 130,000 to 150,000 clones in the sample, around 90% were seen once. The CDR3 contains 14 residues. Germline V gene data show CDR1 as MNHNS and CDR2 as SASEGT. V lost 1 base, J lost 6 bases, and 7 bases lay in between. This TCR came from a man aged 25-45 years in good health. The sample taken for sequencing was blood. This chain uses TRBV6-1 with TRBJ1-6; D gene uncertain. The CDR3 here is CASSEGHFNSPLHF. In DNA form, the CDR3 reads TGTGCCAGCAGTGAAGGGCACTTTAATTCACCCCTCCACTTT.